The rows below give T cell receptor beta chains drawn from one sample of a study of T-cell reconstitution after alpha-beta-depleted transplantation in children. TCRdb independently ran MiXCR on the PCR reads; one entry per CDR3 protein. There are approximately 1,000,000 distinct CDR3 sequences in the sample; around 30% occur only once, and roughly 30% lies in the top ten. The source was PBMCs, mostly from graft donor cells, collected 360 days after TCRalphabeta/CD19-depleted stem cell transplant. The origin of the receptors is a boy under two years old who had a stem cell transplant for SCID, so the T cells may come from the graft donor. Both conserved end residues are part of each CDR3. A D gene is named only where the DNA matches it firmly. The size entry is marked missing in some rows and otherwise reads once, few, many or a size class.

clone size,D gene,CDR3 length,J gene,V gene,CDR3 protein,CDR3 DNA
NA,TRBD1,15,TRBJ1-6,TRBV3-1,CASSQTGLRNSPLHF,TGTGCCAGCAGCCAGACAGGGTTAAGGAATTCACCCCTCCACTTT
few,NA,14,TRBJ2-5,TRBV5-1,CASRFVQGGETQYF,TGCGCCAGCAGGTTCGTCCAGGGAGGAGAGACCCAGTACTTC
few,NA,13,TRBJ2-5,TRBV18,CASSPNQQETQYF,TGTGCCAGCTCACCTAATCAGCAAGAGACCCAGTACTTC
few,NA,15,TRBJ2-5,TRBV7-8,CASSLWRGSQETQYF,TGTGCCAGCAGTCTTTGGCGGGGCTCACAAGAGACCCAGTACTTC
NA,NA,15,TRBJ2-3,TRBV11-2,CASSFAGKSTDTQYF,TGTGCCAGCAGCTTCGCGGGGAAATCCACAGATACGCAGTATTTT
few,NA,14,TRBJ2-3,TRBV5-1,CASNRRTATDTQYF,TGCGCCAGCAACAGGAGGACTGCGACAGATACGCAGTATTTT
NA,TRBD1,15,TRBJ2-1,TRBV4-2,CASSPRDRTYNEQFF,TGTGCCAGCAGCCCTCGGGACAGGACATACAATGAGCAGTTCTTC
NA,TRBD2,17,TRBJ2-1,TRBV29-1,CSVGGLAPRSSYNEQFF,TGCAGCGTTGGGGGACTAGCCCCCAGGAGCTCCTACAATGAGCAGTTCTTC
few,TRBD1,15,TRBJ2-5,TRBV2,CASSDRDRGKKTQYF,TGTGCCAGCAGTGACCGAGACAGGGGGAAAAAGACCCAGTACTTC
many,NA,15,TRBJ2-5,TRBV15,CATNSGEGGQETQYF,TGTGCCACCAACAGTGGAGAAGGGGGCCAAGAGACCCAGTACTTC
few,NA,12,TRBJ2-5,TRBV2,CASGISQETQYF,TGTGCCAGCGGGATTAGCCAAGAGACCCAGTACTTC
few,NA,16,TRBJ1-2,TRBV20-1,CSARDSPMGAWEGYTF,TGCAGTGCTAGAGATTCCCCTATGGGCGCTTGGGAGGGCTACACCTTC
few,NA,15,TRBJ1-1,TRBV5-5,CASSGPVGLNTEAFF,TGTGCCAGCAGCGGCCCCGTGGGGTTAAACACTGAAGCTTTCTTT
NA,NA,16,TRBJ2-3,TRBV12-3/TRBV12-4,CASRFSLGSSTDTQYF,TGTGCCAGCAGATTCTCTCTGGGTTCTAGCACAGATACGCAGTATTTT
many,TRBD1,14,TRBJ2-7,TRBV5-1,CASSSTGSSYEQYF,TGCGCCAGCAGTTCGACAGGGAGCTCCTACGAGCAGTACTTC
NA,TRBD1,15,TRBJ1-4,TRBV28,CASSTPRDRGEKLFF,TGTGCCAGCAGCACCCCCCGGGACAGAGGAGAAAAACTGTTTTTT
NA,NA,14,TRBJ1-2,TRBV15,CATSRPGRHYGYTF,TGTGCCACCAGCAGACCCGGGCGGCACTATGGCTACACCTTC
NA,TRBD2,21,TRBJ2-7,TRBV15,CATSRDPATGTSGGVPYEQYF,TGTGCCACCAGCAGAGATCCCGCCACCGGGACTAGCGGGGGGGTACCCTACGAGCAGTACTTC
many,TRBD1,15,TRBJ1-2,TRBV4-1,CASSLGTVLDYGYTF,TGCGCCAGCAGCCTCGGGACAGTACTGGACTATGGCTACACCTTC
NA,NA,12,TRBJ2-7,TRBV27,CASGNPGLRQYF,TGTGCCAGCGGAAACCCAGGACTACGGCAGTACTTC
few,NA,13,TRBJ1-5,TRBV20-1,CSSRKDSNQPQHF,TGCAGTTCCCGAAAGGATAGCAATCAGCCCCAGCATTTT
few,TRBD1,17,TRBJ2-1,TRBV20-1,CSARVPGQGNGYNEQFF,TGCAGTGCTAGAGTCCCGGGACAGGGTAACGGCTACAATGAGCAGTTCTTC
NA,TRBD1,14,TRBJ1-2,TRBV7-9,CASISTTGGYGYTF,TGTGCCAGCATCTCAACGACAGGGGGCTATGGCTACACCTTC
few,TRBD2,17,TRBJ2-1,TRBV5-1,CASSFYKTSGTYNEQFF,TGCGCCAGCAGCTTCTACAAGACTAGCGGGACCTACAATGAGCAGTTCTTC
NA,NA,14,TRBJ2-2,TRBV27,CASSSYSPTGELFF,TGTGCCAGCAGTTCGTATAGCCCCACCGGGGAGCTGTTTTTT
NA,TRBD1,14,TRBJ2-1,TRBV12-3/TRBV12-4,CASRLGGFHNEQFF,TGTGCCAGCAGGCTAGGGGGCTTTCACAATGAGCAGTTCTTC
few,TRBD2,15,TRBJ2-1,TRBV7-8,CASSLGGGLDNEQFF,TGTGCCAGCAGCTTAGGGGGGGGATTGGACAATGAGCAGTTCTTC
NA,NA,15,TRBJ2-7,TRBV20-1,CSARDNTGPSYEQYF,TGCAGTGCTAGAGATAACACAGGTCCTAGCTACGAGCAGTACTTC
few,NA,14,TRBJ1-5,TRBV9,CASSVGHSNQPQHF,TGTGCCAGCAGCGTAGGACACAGCAATCAGCCCCAGCATTTT
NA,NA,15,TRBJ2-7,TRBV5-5,CASSFAWGPNYEQYF,TGTGCCAGCAGCTTCGCTTGGGGACCAAACTACGAGCAGTACTTC
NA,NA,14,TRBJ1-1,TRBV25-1,CASSEYAPRGEAFF,TGTGCCAGCAGTGAATATGCCCCCCGGGGGGAAGCTTTCTTT
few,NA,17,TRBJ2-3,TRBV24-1,CATSDPQTPTGTDTQYF,TGTGCCACCAGTGATCCCCAGACCCCGACAGGCACAGATACGCAGTATTTT
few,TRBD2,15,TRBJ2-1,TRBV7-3,CASSFSGGRGNEQFF,TGTGCCAGCAGCTTTAGCGGGGGGCGGGGGAATGAGCAGTTCTTC
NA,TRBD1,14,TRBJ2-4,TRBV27,CASAEQGAKNIQYF,TGTGCCAGCGCCGAACAGGGGGCCAAAAACATTCAGTACTTC
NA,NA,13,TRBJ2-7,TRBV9,CASTWGSSYEQYF,TGTGCCAGCACTTGGGGGAGCTCCTACGAGCAGTACTTC
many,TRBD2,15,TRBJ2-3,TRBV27,CASSLRGVWADTQYF,TGTGCCAGCAGTTTACGGGGGGTCTGGGCAGATACGCAGTATTTT
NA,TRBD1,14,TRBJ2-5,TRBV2,CASSGQGRRETQYF,TGTGCCAGCAGCGGACAGGGGAGGCGGGAGACCCAGTACTTC
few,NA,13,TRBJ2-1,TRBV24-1,CATSDLEGGEQFF,TGTGCCACCAGTGATTTGGAGGGGGGTGAGCAGTTCTTC
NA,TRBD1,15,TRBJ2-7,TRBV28,CASTYSPGQGLEQYF,TGTGCCAGCACCTATTCTCCGGGACAGGGTCTCGAGCAGTACTTC
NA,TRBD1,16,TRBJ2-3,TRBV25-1,CASSAGTEFYADTQYF,TGTGCCAGCAGTGCCGGGACAGAGTTTTACGCAGATACGCAGTATTTT
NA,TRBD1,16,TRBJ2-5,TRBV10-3,CAISERTGGGQWTQYF,TGTGCCATCAGTGAGAGGACAGGGGGCGGACAGTGGACCCAGTACTTC
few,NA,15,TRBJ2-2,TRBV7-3,CASSSARGRTGELFF,TGTGCCAGCAGCTCCGCCAGGGGAAGGACCGGGGAGCTGTTTTTT
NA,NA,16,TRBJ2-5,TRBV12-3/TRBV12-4,CASSPWDAPREETQYF,TGTGCCAGCAGCCCGTGGGACGCCCCGCGGGAAGAGACCCAGTACTTC
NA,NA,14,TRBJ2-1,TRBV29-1,CSVGGSGDYNEQFF,TGCAGCGTTGGAGGTAGCGGCGACTACAATGAGCAGTTCTTC
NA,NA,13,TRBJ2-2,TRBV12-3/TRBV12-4,CASRPPNTGELFF,TGTGCCAGCAGGCCCCCCAACACCGGGGAGCTGTTTTTT
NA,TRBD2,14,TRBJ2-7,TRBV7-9,CASSDPGTSGGRIF,TGTGCCAGCAGTGACCCCGGGACTAGCGGGGGACGAATCTTC
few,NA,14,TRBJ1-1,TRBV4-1,CASSQDQAGAEAFF,TGCGCCAGCAGCCAAGATCAGGCGGGGGCTGAAGCTTTCTTT
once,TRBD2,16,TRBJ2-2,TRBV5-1,CASSAIPGLNTGELFF,TGCGCCAGCAGCGCCATACCGGGACTAAACACCGGGGAGCTGTTTTTT
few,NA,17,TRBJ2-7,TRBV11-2,CASSLGSGRSNYKEQYF,TGTGCCAGCAGCTTGGGCTCGGGCAGGTCAAATTATAAGGAGCAGTACTTC
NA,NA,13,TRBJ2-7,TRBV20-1,CSVSAGTSYEQYF,TGCAGTGTCTCAGCGGGTACCTCCTACGAGCAGTACTTC
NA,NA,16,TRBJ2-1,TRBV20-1,CCAERVGVSSYNEQFF,TGCTGTGCCGAGCGGGTCGGGGTGAGCTCCTACAATGAGCAGTTCTTC
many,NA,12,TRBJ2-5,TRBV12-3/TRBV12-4,CASSLGRETQYF,TGTGCCAGCAGCTTGGGGCGGGAGACCCAGTACTTC
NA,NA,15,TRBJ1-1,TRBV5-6,CASSGRGRMYTEAFF,TGTGCCAGCAGCGGGAGGGGTCGAATGTACACTGAAGCTTTCTTT
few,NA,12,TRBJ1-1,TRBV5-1,CASSESGTEAFF,TGCGCCAGCAGCGAGAGTGGCACTGAAGCTTTCTTT
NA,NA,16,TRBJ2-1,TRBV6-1,CASRPSTGPWYNEQFF,TGTGCCAGCAGACCGTCGACAGGACCGTGGTACAATGAGCAGTTCTTC
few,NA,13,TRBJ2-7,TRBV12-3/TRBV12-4,CASSQDSSLEQYF,TGTGCCAGCAGTCAGGACAGCTCCCTTGAGCAGTACTTC
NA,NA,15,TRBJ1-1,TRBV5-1,CASSLGTDVGTEAFF,TGCGCCAGCAGCTTGGGAACAGATGTGGGGACTGAAGCTTTCTTT
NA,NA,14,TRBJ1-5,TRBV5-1,CASSPFGGRQPQHF,TGCGCCAGCAGCCCGTTCGGGGGAAGGCAGCCCCAGCATTTT
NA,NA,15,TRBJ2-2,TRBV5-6,CASRSGELYTGELFF,TGTGCCAGCAGATCAGGGGAGTTATACACCGGGGAGCTGTTTTTT
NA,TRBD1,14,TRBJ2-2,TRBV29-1,CSVADRAVSGELFF,TGCAGCGTGGCGGACAGGGCGGTATCCGGGGAGCTGTTTTTT